The T cell receptor beta chain under discussion was sequenced for a study of identical twins. CDR3 length: 16 amino acids. Germline assignment: CDR1 DFQATT and CDR2 SNEGSKA (reference sequence). Between the trimmed V and J ends, which lost 0 bases and 1 base, there was a span of 14 bases. There are a few counts of this clonotype. Its specificity is unknown. A single record per CDR3 protein comes from TCRdb applying MiXCR to the 5' RACE reads. This table holds 750,000 to 950,000 distinct CDR3 sequences, roughly an eighth found once. All donors comprised healthy Caucasians. Study results and limitations: Within cord blood, abundant beta clonotypes carried fewer insertions, but memory repertoires showed no such trend.

A further study also used this sample, focusing on yellow fever vaccine responses in identical twins. That report adds: A vaccine T cell response that seemed partly convergent and partly personalized was reported in twins.

The sequence came from a woman in her late teens or twenties in good health. V gene TRBV20-1 combines with J gene TRBJ2-3; D call uncertain. The sample comprised PBMCs. Here the CDR3 reads CSARDPRVAGTDTQYF. As DNA, the CDR3 is TGCAGTGCTAGAGATCCTAGGGTAGCCGGCACAGATACGCAGTATTTT.